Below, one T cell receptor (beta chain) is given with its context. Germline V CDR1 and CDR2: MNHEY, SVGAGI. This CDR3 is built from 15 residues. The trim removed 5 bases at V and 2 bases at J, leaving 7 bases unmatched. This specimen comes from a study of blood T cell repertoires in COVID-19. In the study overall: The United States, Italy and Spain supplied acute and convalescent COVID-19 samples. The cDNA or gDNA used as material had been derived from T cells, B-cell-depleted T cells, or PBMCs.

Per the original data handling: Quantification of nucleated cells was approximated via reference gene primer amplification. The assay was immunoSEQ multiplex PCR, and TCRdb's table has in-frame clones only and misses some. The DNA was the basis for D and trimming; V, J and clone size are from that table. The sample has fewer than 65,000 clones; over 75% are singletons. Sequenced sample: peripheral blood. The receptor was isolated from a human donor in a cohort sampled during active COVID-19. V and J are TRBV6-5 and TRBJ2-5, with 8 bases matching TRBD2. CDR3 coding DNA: TGTGCCAGCAGTATCCCTGCGGGGGGTCAAGAGACCCAGTACTTC. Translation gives CASSIPAGGQETQYF.